Below, 13 T cell receptor beta chains from the same sample are listed, as sequenced in a study of blood T cell repertoires in COVID-19. Sequencing was performed with immunoSEQ multiplex PCR; in TCRdb, only in-frame clones are kept and a portion is missing. The sample has roughly 150,000 clones; approximately 87% are singletons. Sequencing input: peripheral blood. These receptors were taken from a woman in her seventies with acute or convalescent COVID-19.

The V and J genes are TRBV18 and TRBJ2-7; 8 bases line up with TRBD1. Germline assignment: CDR1 KGHSH and CDR2 LQKENI. J was trimmed by 2 bases and V by 6 bases; bases with no gene match: 9. The CDR3 loop spans 15 amino acids. Here the CDR3 DNA reads TGTGCCAGCTCGTCACCCGGACAGGGAACCTACGAGCAGTACTTC. This encodes CASSSPGQGTYEQYF.

J is TRBJ1-2 and V is TRBV18; 7 bases align to TRBD1. Trimming cost V 5 bases and J 1 base; bases outside gene matches: 7. There are 15 residues in the CDR3. Germline assignment: CDR1 KGHSH and CDR2 LQKENI. The DNA for the CDR3 is TGTGCCAGCTCAACAGGGACAGCCCTTAACTATGGCTACACCTTC. It encodes CASSTGTALNYGYTF.

The chain has TRBV9 and TRBJ2-3; no clear D. The germline V and J ends were trimmed by 4 bases and 0 bases, with 18 bases remaining between them. The CDR3 is 17 amino acids. Germline V gives CDR1 SGDLS, CDR2 YYNGEE. CDR3 DNA: TGTGCCAGCAGCCCCGGAGTGACTTGGAATAGCACAGATACGCAGTATTTT. Translation gives CASSPGVTWNSTDTQYF.

This chain uses TRBV5-1 with TRBJ2-7, with 8 bases lining up with TRBD2. Germline V gene lookup returns CDR1 SGHRS and CDR2 YFSETQ. This CDR3 region has 15 residues. V shed 0 bases, J shed 2 bases, and the junction held 4 bases outside the gene matches. The CDR3 DNA reads as TGCGCCAGCAGCTTGGGGTCGGGAGGGGCCTACGAGCAGTACTTC. Its translation: CASSLGSGGAYEQYF.

This clone appeared once. The chain couples TRBV28 to TRBJ2-1, with 10 bases that match TRBD2. CDR1 and CDR2 (germline): MDHEN, SYDVKM. V lost 9 bases and J lost 9; bases outside the gene matches: 11. The CDR3 consists of 14 residues. The CDR3 spells CASSGRRGLGEQFF. The CDR3 DNA reads as TGTGCCAGTAGCGGGAGGCGCGGGTTGGGTGAGCAGTTCTTC.

J is TRBJ2-3 and V is TRBV2, with no clear D. The CDR3 is made up of 13 amino acids. Germline V gene lookup returns CDR1 SNHLY and CDR2 FYNNEI. Trimming cost V 7 bases and J 0 bases, with 8 bases left between them. The CDR3 is CASTSWSTDTQYF. DNA for the CDR3: TGTGCCAGCACTAGTTGGAGCACAGATACGCAGTATTTT.

The rearrangement joins TRBV28 to TRBJ1-1; D possibly corresponds to TRBD1 (5 bases). The CDR3 loop spans 14 amino acids. The V gene's germline CDR1 is MDHEN and CDR2 SYDVKM. The ends were cut back, 7 bases at V and 1 base at J, with 13 bases in the middle. The CDR3, as DNA: TGTGCCAGCAACGCTCCTGACAGGAACACTGAAGCTTTCTTT. The encoded protein is CASNAPDRNTEAFF.

V and J are TRBV21-1 and TRBJ2-3; the table calls TRBD2, which could not be checked here. TRBV21-1 represents a pseudogene. The CDR3 is 16 residues long. Here the CDR3 reads CASSSSGRDGADTQYF. The CDR3 bases are TGTGCCAGCAGCAGTAGCGGGAGGGACGGGGCAGATACGCAGTATTTT.

The rearrangement links TRBV2 to TRBJ2-7; 7 bases agree with TRBD1. The CDR3 has 14 amino acids. In germline, CDR1 is SNHLY, CDR2 FYNNEI. V lost 6 bases to trimming and J lost 3 bases; unmatched junction nucleotides: 8. The CDR3 DNA sequence: TGTGCCAGCAGCAGACAGGGAAACAACTACGAGCAGTACTTC. Translation: CASSRQGNNYEQYF.

The V and J genes are TRBV30 and TRBJ1-2, with 11 bases aligning to TRBD1. The ends lost 5 bases at V and 4 bases at J; junction bases unmatched: 12. This CDR3 comprises 16 residues. Germline values: CDR1 GTSNPN, CDR2 SVGIG (reference sequence). The CDR3: CAWADPKGQGVYGYTF. The CDR3 DNA reads as TGTGCCTGGGCCGATCCAAAGGGACAGGGGGTCTATGGCTACACCTTC.

Remarks on this clone: A much larger clone differs from this one at a single base, so this may be a read error. The chain employs TRBV18 and TRBJ1-1; TRBD1 is a possible D gene (6 bases). CDR1 is KGHSH and CDR2 is LQKENI in the germline V gene. The CDR3 spans 12 residues. CDR3 protein: CTSSQDRVEAFF. CDR3 bases: TGTACCAGCTCCCAGGACAGAGTTGAAGCTTTCTTT.

V gene TRBV19 combines with J gene TRBJ2-7; 8 bases agree with TRBD2. This CDR3 is built from 15 residues. Germline V gene sequence: CDR1 LNHDA, CDR2 SQIVND (reference sequence). After removal of 3 bases from V and 4 bases from J, the junction contained 8 bases not matched to a gene. CDR3: CASSITAGVIYEQYF. In nucleotides, the CDR3 is TGTGCCAGTAGTATTACAGCGGGGGTAATTTACGAGCAGTACTTC.

V and J are TRBV15 and TRBJ2-5; a weak D match, TRBD1 (6 bases). Germline lookup yields CDR1 LNHNV and CDR2 YYDKDF (reference sequence). Trimming left V 3 bases short and J 5 bases short, with 19 bases between. The CDR3 contains 16 residues. Here the CDR3 DNA reads TGTGCCACCAGCAGGGGAAGCAGGGGCCCATGGGAGACCCAGTACTTC. Encoded protein: CATSRGSRGPWETQYF.